Sequencing of this T cell receptor beta chain was carried out in a study of T cells after yellow fever vaccination (dated by TCRdb to the late 2010s). In the study overall: The SMART-Seq v4 Ultra Low Input RNA kit was used to prepare libraries from fractions with low cell numbers. Bulk TCR alpha and beta repertoires were sequenced longitudinally to track T-cell clones before and after primary and booster YFV17D yellow fever vaccination. Bulk PBMC replicates and cell subsets were isolated from blood drawn at multiple timepoints before and after both primary and secondary immunization. Two healthy male donors, one aged 18 to 30 and one aged 30 to 40 years, were included in the cohort.

This clonotype was seen only a few times. Its antigen remains unidentified. Base-call qualities are not available, and no considerably larger clone is one nucleotide away. TCR cDNA was synthesized by 5'RACE template switching, through which a universal primer site and unique molecular identifiers were introduced. Priming of cDNA synthesis was performed from both the TCR alpha and TCR beta constant segments. Library amplification used two PCR steps, and the second PCR step added sample barcodes and sequencing adapters. Sequencing of libraries was performed on Illumina HiSeq 2500 (2x100 bp) or NovaSeq (2x150 bp). Turning to the authors' computational methods: Reads were demultiplexed and collapsed into UMI consensus sequences with MIGEC, and V(D)J alignment was performed with MiXCR. Vaccine-responding clonotypes were identified with edgeR using replicate PBMC samples, with FDR below 0.01 and a log2 fold change above 5 up to day 15 being required. Each bulk clonotype received a CD4 or CD8 identity based on whether the sequenced CD4 or CD8 repertoire contained that clonotype at higher abundance. The public reads were reprocessed in TCRdb via fastp at Q25 and MiXCR, keeping in-frame beta chains. Identical CDR3 proteins give one entry, which carries the most common genes and DNA. V and J calls and clone size were set by TCRdb, not the authors. In all, the sample holds around 600,000 distinct CDR3 sequences, and 9% to 15% of those were seen once. Jointly, the top ten make up about 15% of the sample.

CDR1 and CDR2 are drawn from the germline V gene (reference sequence): LNHNV, YYDKDF. Ends trimmed: V by 2 bases, J by 3 bases; bases unmatched to a gene: 6. From the cysteine up to the phenylalanine, the CDR3 has a length of 16 residues. Of the read, only the CDR3 DNA is kept; its 48 bases are in frame from base 1. This specimen's treatment or condition label, per the study, means: live attenuated yellow fever vaccine strain. Two biological replicates of bulk PBMCs were collected at each blood-draw timepoint. PBMCs were isolated from peripheral blood using a standard Ficoll-Paque protocol. TriZol was used to extract RNA from bulk PBMCs, from CD4 and CD8 fractions, and from dextramer-positive and dextramer-negative fractions. The research as a whole found: Because only a couple of donors were included in the study, the extent to which the findings can be generalized is limited. Because abundant contaminating clonotypes from the bulk population could be contained in FACS-sorted repertoires, computational filtering was required. A small share of clonotypes occurred in both CD4 and CD8 compartments, likely arising from convergent recombination. The secondary T-cell response was found to be weaker but faster than the primary response, with a peak reached on day 5 rather than on day 15. Most clones expanded after primary vaccination (about 95% of CD4 and 80% to 90% of CD8) were re-detected after the booster, suggesting that broad memory maintenance occurred.

The sequenced sample was PBMCs, obtained on the day of the yellow fever booster vaccination. The receptor chain draws on TRBV15 and TRBJ2-3; TRBD1 aligns with 9 central bases. This receptor was taken from a young man who received the YFV17D yellow fever vaccine. The DNA is TGTGCCACCAGCAGAACCGGGACAGGGCGTACAGATACGCAGTATTTT. The translation is CATSRTGTGRTDTQYF.